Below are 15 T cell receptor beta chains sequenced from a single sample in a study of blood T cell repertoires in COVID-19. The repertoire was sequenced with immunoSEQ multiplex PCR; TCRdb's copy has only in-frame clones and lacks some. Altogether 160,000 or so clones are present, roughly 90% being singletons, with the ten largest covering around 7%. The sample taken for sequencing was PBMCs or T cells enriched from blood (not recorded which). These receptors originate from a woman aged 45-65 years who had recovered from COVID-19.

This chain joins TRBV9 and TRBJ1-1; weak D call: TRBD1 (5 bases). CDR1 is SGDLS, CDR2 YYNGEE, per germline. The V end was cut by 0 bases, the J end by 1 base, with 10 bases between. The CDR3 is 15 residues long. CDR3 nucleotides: TGTGCCAGCAGCGTAGGGCAGGGAAAGAACACTGAAGCTTTCTTT. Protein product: CASSVGQGKNTEAFF.

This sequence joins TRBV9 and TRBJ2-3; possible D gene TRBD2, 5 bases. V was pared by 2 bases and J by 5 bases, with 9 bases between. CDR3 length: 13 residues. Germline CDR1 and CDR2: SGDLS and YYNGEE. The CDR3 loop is CASSVGARDTQYF. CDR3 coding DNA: TGTGCCAGCAGCGTGGGAGCGAGAGATACGCAGTATTTT.

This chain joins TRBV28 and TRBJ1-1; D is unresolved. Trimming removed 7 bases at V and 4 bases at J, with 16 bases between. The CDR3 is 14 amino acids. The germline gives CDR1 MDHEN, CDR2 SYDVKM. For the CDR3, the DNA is TGTGCCAGCAATGACCCCGGAGGTATCACTGAAGCTTTCTTT. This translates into CASNDPGGITEAFF.

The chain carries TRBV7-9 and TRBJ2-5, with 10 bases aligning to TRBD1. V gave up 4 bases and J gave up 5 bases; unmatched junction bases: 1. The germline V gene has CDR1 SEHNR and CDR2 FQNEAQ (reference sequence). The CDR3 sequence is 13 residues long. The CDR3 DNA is TGTGCCAGCAGCTGGGGACAGGGGGAGACCCAGTACTTC. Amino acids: CASSWGQGETQYF.

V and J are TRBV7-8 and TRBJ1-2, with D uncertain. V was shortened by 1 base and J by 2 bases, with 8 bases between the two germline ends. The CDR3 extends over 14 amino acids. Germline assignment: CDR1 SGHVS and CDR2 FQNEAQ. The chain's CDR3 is CASSLVDLNYGYTF. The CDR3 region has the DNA TGTGCCAGCAGCTTAGTCGACTTGAACTATGGCTACACCTTC.

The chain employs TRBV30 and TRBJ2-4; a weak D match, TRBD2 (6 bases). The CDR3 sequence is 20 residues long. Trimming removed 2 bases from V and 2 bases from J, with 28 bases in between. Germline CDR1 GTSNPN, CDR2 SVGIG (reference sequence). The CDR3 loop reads CAWSRGASVVTPRSKNIQYF. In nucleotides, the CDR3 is TGTGCCTGGAGTCGCGGGGCCTCCGTTGTAACCCCCCGGTCCAAAAACATTCAGTACTTC.

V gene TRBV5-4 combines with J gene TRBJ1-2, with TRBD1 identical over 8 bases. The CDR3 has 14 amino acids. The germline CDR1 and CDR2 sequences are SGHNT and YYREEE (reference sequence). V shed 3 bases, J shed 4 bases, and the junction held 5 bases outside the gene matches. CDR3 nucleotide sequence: TGTGCCAGCAGCTACGGACAGGGAAGCTATGGCTACACCTTC. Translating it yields CASSYGQGSYGYTF.

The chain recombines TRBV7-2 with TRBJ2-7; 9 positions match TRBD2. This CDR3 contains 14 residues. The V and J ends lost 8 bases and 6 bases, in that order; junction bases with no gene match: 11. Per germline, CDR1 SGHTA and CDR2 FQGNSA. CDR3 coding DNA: TGTGCCAGCGCCCAGACGGGACTAGCCTTCGAGCAGTACTTC. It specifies CASAQTGLAFEQYF.

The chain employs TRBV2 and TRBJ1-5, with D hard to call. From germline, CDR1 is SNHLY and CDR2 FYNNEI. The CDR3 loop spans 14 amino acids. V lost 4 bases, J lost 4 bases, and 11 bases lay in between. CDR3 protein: CASSGPGRNQPQHF. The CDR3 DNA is TGTGCCAGCAGTGGTCCGGGGAGGAATCAGCCCCAGCATTTT. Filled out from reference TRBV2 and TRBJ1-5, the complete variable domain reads EPEVTQTPSHQVTQMGQEVILRCVPISNHLYFYWYRQILGQKVEFLVSFYNNEISEKSEIFDDQFSVERPDGSNFTLKIRSTKLEDSAMYFCASSGPGRNQPQHFGDGTRLSIL.

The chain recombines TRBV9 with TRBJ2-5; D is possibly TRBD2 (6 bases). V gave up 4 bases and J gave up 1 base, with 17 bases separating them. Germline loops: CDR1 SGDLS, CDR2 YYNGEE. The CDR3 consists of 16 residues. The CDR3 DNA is TGTGCCAGCAGCCCCTACCCCCCGGGAGCCCAAGAGACCCAGTACTTC. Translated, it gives CASSPYPPGAQETQYF.

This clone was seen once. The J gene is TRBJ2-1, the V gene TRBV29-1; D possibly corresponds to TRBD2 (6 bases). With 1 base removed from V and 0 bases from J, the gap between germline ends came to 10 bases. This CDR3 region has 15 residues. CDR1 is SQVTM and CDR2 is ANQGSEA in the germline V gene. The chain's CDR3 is CSVEGAGRSYNEQFF. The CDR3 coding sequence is TGCAGCGTTGAAGGTGCGGGGCGCTCCTACAATGAGCAGTTCTTC.

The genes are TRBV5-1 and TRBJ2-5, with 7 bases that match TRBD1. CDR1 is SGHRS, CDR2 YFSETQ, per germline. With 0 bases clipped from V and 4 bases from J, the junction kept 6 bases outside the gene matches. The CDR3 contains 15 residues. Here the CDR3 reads CASSLAGQSLETQYF. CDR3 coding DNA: TGCGCCAGCAGCTTGGCGGGACAGAGTTTAGAGACCCAGTACTTC. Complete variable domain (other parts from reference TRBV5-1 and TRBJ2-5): KAGVTQTPRYLIKTRGQQVTLSCSPISGHRSVSWYQQTPGQGLQFLFEYFSETQRNKGNFPGRFSGRQFSNSRSEMNVSTLELGDSALYLCASSLAGQSLETQYFGPGTRLLVL.

CDR3 DNA: TGCGCCAGCAGCCAAGCCCCAGTCGGGGTTGGCAATCAGCCCCAGCATTTT. As protein: CASSQAPVGVGNQPQHF. The chain couples TRBV4-1 to TRBJ1-5; no clear D. The CDR3 extends over 17 amino acids. Deletions cut 1 base from V and 2 bases from J, with 15 bases between. Per germline, CDR1 MGHRA and CDR2 YSYEKL.

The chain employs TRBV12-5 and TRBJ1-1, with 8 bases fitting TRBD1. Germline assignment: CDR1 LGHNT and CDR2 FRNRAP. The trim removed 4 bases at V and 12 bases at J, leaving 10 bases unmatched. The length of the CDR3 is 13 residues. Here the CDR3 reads CASGSLLDRVPFF. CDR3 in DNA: TGTGCTAGTGGTTCTCTCCTGGACAGGGTCCCTTTCTTT.

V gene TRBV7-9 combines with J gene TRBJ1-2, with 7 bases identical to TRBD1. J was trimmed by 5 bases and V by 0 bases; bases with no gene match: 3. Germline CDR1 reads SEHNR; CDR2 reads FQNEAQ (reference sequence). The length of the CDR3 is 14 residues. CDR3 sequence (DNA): TGTGCCAGCAGCTTAGCAGACAGGGCTTATGGCTACACCTTC. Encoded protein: CASSLADRAYGYTF.